This TCR beta chain was identified during a study of Ad26.COV2.S vaccination and SARS-CoV-2 variants. At the level of the study: Recipients of Ad26.COV2.S got it intramuscularly, once or twice 56 days apart.

The treatment was: some 20 received Ad26.COV2.S at low or high dose, single or two shots; 5 received placebo; per-sample allocation not given. The investigators took samples on day 63 after the first vaccine or placebo injection. A Boston donor was an adult aged 18-55 years. Expression of Wuhan-strain SARS-CoV-2 spike came from the Ad26 vector that formed the vaccine. This CDR3 spans 14 amino acids. CDR1 is LNHDA and CDR2 is SQIVND in the germline V gene (reference sequence). Trimming shortened V by 0 bases and J by 6 bases, and 9 bases separated the two germline ends. The protocol was immunoSEQ multiplex PCR, while the TCRdb copy is restricted to in-frame clones and leaves out a portion. The repertoire includes approximately 400,000 clones, under 90% of them detected once, and about 8% sits in the top ten.

Specimen: peripheral blood, collected in a trial of Ad26.COV2.S vaccine versus placebo. The origin of this receptor is a person between 18 and 65 years old who received the Ad26.COV2.S COVID-19 vaccine or a placebo. This chain connects TRBV19 to TRBJ2-1, with D maybe TRBD2 (6 bases). CDR3 amino acids: CASSIDRGSNEQFF. CDR3 bases: TGTGCCAGTAGTATAGATCGGGGGTCCAATGAGCAGTTCTTC.